Listed here are 18 T cell receptor beta chains from one sample, sequenced in a study of blood T cell repertoires in COVID-19. Data came from immunoSEQ multiplex PCR; TCRdb stores just in-frame clones and leaves some out. This sample has about 250,000 clones; 70% to 90% occur once, and the top ten carry around 3%. Material for sequencing was peripheral blood. Receptor source: a man between 18 and 29 years old with active or convalescent COVID-19.

This chain links TRBV27 with TRBJ1-1; D is perhaps TRBD1 (6 bases). V shed 5 bases and J shed 3 bases, with 22 bases lying between them. The germline CDR1 and CDR2 sequences are MNHEY and SMNVEV (reference sequence). This CDR3 is built from 17 residues. Written as DNA, the CDR3 is TGTGCCAGCAGTCCTATCGCTATCAGGGGATTAGACACTGAAGCTTTCTTT. The encoded protein is CASSPIAIRGLDTEAFF.

This rearrangement joins TRBV10-3 to TRBJ2-7; TRBD2 might be the D (6 bases). CDR3 length equals 13 residues. V was cut by 6 bases and J by 0 bases, with 9 bases left in between. The germline gives CDR1 ENHRY, CDR2 SYGVKD. CDR3 DNA: TGTGCCATCAGGACGCGGGGCTCCTACGAGCAGTACTTC. Its protein is CAIRTRGSYEQYF.

The chain combines TRBV7-9 with TRBJ1-1; 7 bases agree with TRBD1. CDR3 size: 16 residues. J was trimmed by 1 base and V by 7 bases; bases with no gene match: 12. Looked up from germline, CDR1 is SEHNR and CDR2 is FQNEAQ (reference sequence). The CDR3 here is CASTKSEGAPNTEAFF. The CDR3 bases are TGTGCCAGCACTAAATCAGAGGGGGCCCCGAACACTGAAGCTTTCTTT.

The genes are TRBV29-1 and TRBJ2-5, with TRBD1 identical over 9 bases. This CDR3 is built from 14 residues. Per germline, CDR1 SQVTM and CDR2 ANQGSEA. The junction had 6 bases not matched to a gene; V was cut back by 6 bases and J by 1 base. The CDR3 bases are TGCAGCGTCAACTACAGGGGGCTCCAAGAGACCCAGTACTTC. Amino acid sequence: CSVNYRGLQETQYF.

This chain joins TRBV19 and TRBJ2-5; 7 positions match TRBD2. The V and J ends lost 4 bases and 4 bases, in that order; junction bases with no gene match: 9. From germline, CDR1 is LNHDA and CDR2 SQIVND (reference sequence). The CDR3 loop spans 15 amino acids. CDR3 loop: CASSKSGETAETQYF. CDR3 nucleotide sequence: TGTGCCAGTAGTAAAAGCGGGGAAACGGCAGAGACCCAGTACTTC.

This clone has only a few counts. V and J are TRBV4-1 and TRBJ2-7; TRBD2 aligns across 7 bases. V lost 1 base and J lost 0; bases outside the gene matches: 0. The CDR3 contains 14 residues. Germline assignment: CDR1 MGHRA and CDR2 YSYEKL. CDR3 amino acids: CASSQAGGSYEQYF. For the CDR3, the DNA is TGCGCCAGCAGCCAAGCGGGAGGCTCCTACGAGCAGTACTTC.

This clone was counted a single time. The chain employs TRBV6-5 and TRBJ1-5, with a possible D match to TRBD1 (6 bases). V was cut by 6 bases and J by 1 base, with 13 bases left in between. Germline V lookup: CDR1 MNHEY, CDR2 SVGAGI. The CDR3 loop spans 15 amino acids. The DNA of the CDR3 is TGTGCCAGCAGCCCCCTGGGGGCAAGCAATCAGCCCCAGCATTTT. Encoded protein: CASSPLGASNQPQHF.

The V and J genes are TRBV9 and TRBJ2-7, with 8 bases matching TRBD2. Germline V gene data show CDR1 as SGDLS and CDR2 as YYNGEE. This CDR3 is built from 18 residues. After removal of 0 bases from V and 3 bases from J, the junction contained 14 bases not matched to a gene. CDR3 loop: CASSVVSGRSRRVYEQYF. The CDR3 coding sequence is TGTGCCAGCAGCGTAGTCAGCGGGAGATCCCGACGGGTCTACGAGCAGTACTTC. The whole variable domain, remainder taken from reference TRBV9 and TRBJ2-7, is DSGVTQTPKHLITATGQRVTLRCSPRSGDLSVYWYQQSLDQGLQFLIQYYNGEERAKGNILERFSAQQFPDLHSELNLSSLELGDSALYFCASSVVSGRSRRVYEQYFGPGTRLTVT.

V gene TRBV5-1 combines with J gene TRBJ2-7; 7 bases are a match to TRBD1. Germline CDR1 and CDR2: SGHRS and YFSETQ. J was trimmed by 2 bases and V by 2 bases; bases with no gene match: 4. CDR3 length equals 14 residues. In nucleotides, the CDR3 is TGCGCCAGCAGCTTCGGGGACAGCCCCTACGAGCAGTACTTC. It specifies CASSFGDSPYEQYF.

The rearrangement uses TRBV11-2 and TRBJ1-4, with a possible D match to TRBD1 (5 bases). The germline CDR1 and CDR2 sequences are SGHAT and FQNNGV. V was clipped by 4 bases and J by 8 bases, with 14 bases between them. This CDR3 spans 14 amino acids. CDR3 sequence: CASSWGVGGEKLFF. In DNA form, the CDR3 reads TGTGCCAGCAGCTGGGGGGTAGGAGGCGAAAAACTGTTTTTT.

J is TRBJ1-2 and V is TRBV6-4; D remains ambiguous. Germline V gene data show CDR1 as MRHNA and CDR2 as SNTAGT. Trimming pared 0 bases from V and 7 bases from J, leaving 12 bases between. The CDR3 extends over 14 amino acids. CDR3 residues: CASSDSNRGSGYTF. CDR3 in DNA: TGTGCCAGCAGTGACTCGAATCGGGGTAGTGGCTACACCTTC.

This clone showed up just once. The sample holds other DNA sequences that translate to the same CDR3. The J gene is TRBJ1-2, the V gene TRBV9; D not resolved. This CDR3 is built from 13 residues. The germline V and J ends were trimmed by 0 bases and 2 bases, with 5 bases remaining between them. Per germline, CDR1 SGDLS and CDR2 YYNGEE. For the CDR3, the DNA is TGTGCCAGCAGCGTAGCAGCGAACTATGGCTACACCTTC. Protein sequence: CASSVAANYGYTF.

The genes are TRBV10-2 and TRBJ1-1, with 7 bases identical to TRBD1. The CDR3 contains 12 residues. CDR1 and CDR2 from the germline V gene are WSHSY and SAAADI. V was clipped by 6 bases and J by 13 bases; unmatched bases: 11. As DNA, the CDR3 is TGCGCCAGCAGCCTAGGGGGCCGTGTGGGTTTCTTT. Translation gives CASSLGGRVGFF.

This chain links TRBV11-2 with TRBJ2-5, with 10 nucleotides matching TRBD1. The V gene end was trimmed by 6 bases and the J gene end by 1 base; junction bases not matched to a gene: 11. Germline CDR1 is SGHAT and CDR2 is FQNNGV. This CDR3 has 17 residues. CDR3 loop: CASRTRVGTGVQETQYF. CDR3 coding DNA: TGTGCCAGCAGGACTAGAGTTGGGACAGGGGTCCAAGAGACCCAGTACTTC.

V is TRBV4-2 and J is TRBJ2-5; 8 nucleotides line up with TRBD1. Trimming removed 2 bases from V and 3 bases from J; junction bases left unmatched: 2. Germline assignment: CDR1 LGHNA and CDR2 YNFKEQ. This CDR3 spans 14 amino acids. CDR3 bases: TGTGCCAGCAGCCAAAGGACAGGGAAAGAGACCCAGTACTTC. Residues: CASSQRTGKETQYF.

V is TRBV18 and J is TRBJ1-6; D gene ambiguous. The CDR3 length is 17 residues. Germline lookup yields CDR1 KGHSH and CDR2 LQKENI. The ends were cut back, 4 bases at V and 7 bases at J, with 20 bases in the middle. Written as DNA, the CDR3 is TGTGCCAGCTCACGACCCTCCTCAAACTGGAGAAATTCACCCCTCCACTTT. It yields the protein CASSRPSSNWRNSPLHF.

CDR3 DNA sequence: TGTGCCAGTTCCTTAACAGGCCCCCCTAGCACAGATACGCAGTATTTT. This sequence encodes CASSLTGPPSTDTQYF. The chain joins TRBV19 to TRBJ2-3, with TRBD1 as a possible D gene (5 bases). Germline CDR1 LNHDA, CDR2 SQIVND (reference sequence). This CDR3 has 16 residues. Trimming took 8 bases from V and 0 from J, leaving 18 bases between them.

The chain has TRBV13 and TRBJ1-3; the match to TRBD1 covers 8 bases. Germline CDR1 reads PRHDT; CDR2 reads FYEKMQ (reference sequence). The CDR3 is 16 amino acids. V lost 0 bases, J lost 5 bases, and 6 bases stayed unmatched. The CDR3 loop is CASSLGGRGLRNTIYF. CDR3 DNA: TGTGCCAGCAGCTTAGGGGGCAGGGGGCTGAGAAACACCATATATTTT.